The T cell receptor (beta chain) under discussion was sequenced for a study of T cell responses to AZD1222 COVID-19 vaccine. For the study at large: The study pooled second doses at about 4 or about 12 weeks. The study, taken as a whole, reports: Two AZD1222 doses significantly raised spike-specific TCR breadth and depth over controls. CD4 TCRs associated with vaccination spanned spike, dominating at 160-218 and 743-854. The peak T cell response came first, and repertoires were sampled only after it.

Regarding this clone: Its specificity is not known.

CDR3 length: 15 amino acids. Per the germline V gene, CDR1 is PRHDT and CDR2 is FYEKMQ (reference sequence). V shed 5 bases and J 4 bases; nucleotides not matched to a gene: 10. Assay used: immunoSEQ multiplex PCR; TCRdb lists only in-frame clones, some missing. The profile covers about 99,000 clones, with approximately 94% appearing a single time and over 9.5% taken by the ten largest. The V gene is TRBV13, the J gene TRBJ1-1, with 7 bases lining up with TRBD1. This TCR came from an adult in good health. This sample comprised peripheral blood, obtained on day 0 of AZD1222 vaccination. DNA of the CDR3: TGTGCCAGCAGCGAAAACAGGGGTTCCGGCACTGAAGCTTTCTTT. As protein: CASSENRGSGTEAFF.